These T cell receptor beta chains were read from a single sample in a study of shared clonotypes between healthy human individuals. Here immunoSEQ multiplex PCR was the method, and the copy in TCRdb shows in-frame clones only, minus some. This table has a few million clones, around 94% appearing once. Sequencing used naive CD4+ T cells sorted from blood. The receptors stem from a man aged 18 to 29 in good health. CDR3s include the opening cysteine and the closing phenylalanine or tryptophan. D genes are given only for firm matches. For some rows the clone size is stated as once, few or many, or as a class when expanded; others skip it.

j_call: TRBJ2-5; v_call: TRBV9; d_call: -; clone_size: few; cdr3_nt: TGTGCCAGCAGCAATGACGGGACGACCAAAGAGACCCAGTACTTC; cdr3_aa: CASSNDGTTKETQYF
j_call: TRBJ2-2; v_call: TRBV7-8; d_call: TRBD2; clone_size: -; cdr3_nt: TGTGCCAGCAGCACTAGCGGGACGAACACCGGGGAGCTGTTTTTT; cdr3_aa: CASSTSGTNTGELFF
j_call: TRBJ2-3; v_call: TRBV5-1; d_call: -; clone_size: -; cdr3_nt: TGCGCCAGCAGCCGTATGGGTACGACAGATACGCAGTATTTT; cdr3_aa: CASSRMGTTDTQYF
j_call: TRBJ2-2; v_call: TRBV5-1; d_call: TRBD2; clone_size: -; cdr3_nt: TGCGCCAGCAGCCGACTAGCGGGTGGGGTCACCGGGGAGCTGTTTTTT; cdr3_aa: CASSRLAGGVTGELFF
j_call: TRBJ2-6; v_call: TRBV30; d_call: -; clone_size: -; cdr3_nt: TGTGCCTGGGGTAACTCTGGGGCCAACGTCCTGACTTTC; cdr3_aa: CAWGNSGANVLTF
j_call: TRBJ1-2; v_call: TRBV6-1; d_call: TRBD1; clone_size: -; cdr3_nt: TGTGCCAGCGTGTACAGGGGGCATGATGGCTACACCTTC; cdr3_aa: CASVYRGHDGYTF
j_call: TRBJ2-1; v_call: TRBV30; d_call: TRBD2; clone_size: -; cdr3_nt: TGTGCCTGGAGTGGTGGGGTAGCGGGGGTGGATGAGCAGTTCTTC; cdr3_aa: CAWSGGVAGVDEQFF
j_call: TRBJ2-2; v_call: TRBV18; d_call: TRBD1; clone_size: few; cdr3_nt: TGTGCCAGCTCACCACAAGGGACAGCGAACACCGGGGAGCTGTTTTTT; cdr3_aa: CASSPQGTANTGELFF
j_call: TRBJ2-7; v_call: TRBV28; d_call: TRBD1; clone_size: -; cdr3_nt: TGTGCCAGCAGGGCCGGGACAGGGGGTTCCTACGAGCAGTACTTC; cdr3_aa: CASRAGTGGSYEQYF
j_call: TRBJ1-3; v_call: TRBV5-4; d_call: -; clone_size: once; cdr3_nt: TGTGCCAGCAGCAGTGACCGATTCTCTGGAAACACCATATATTTT; cdr3_aa: CASSSDRFSGNTIYF
j_call: TRBJ2-3; v_call: TRBV2; d_call: -; clone_size: -; cdr3_nt: TGTGCCAGCTCGGATTGGACCCCTGACACAGATACGCAGTATTTT; cdr3_aa: CASSDWTPDTDTQYF